A selection of T cell receptor beta chains follows, all from one sample in a study of cytomegalovirus exposure and HLA in healthy donors. Clones were sequenced by immunoSEQ multiplex PCR, and TCRdb holds only the in-frame ones, with some missing. The profile shows 120,000 or so clones, approximately 94% of them singletons. The sequenced sample consisted of PBMCs. All receptors come from a man between 18 and 35 years old in good health and CMV-seronegative. CDR3s include the opening cysteine and the closing phenylalanine or tryptophan. The D gene is left open where the match is weak.

j_gene	d_gene	v_gene	CDR3nt	CDR3aa
TRBJ2-3	TRBD2	TRBV28	TGTGCCAGCAGCGTGACTAGCGGGAGTTCAGATACGCAGTATTTT	CASSVTSGSSDTQYF
TRBJ1-5	NA	TRBV12-1	TGTGCCAGCAGCTTAACAGGGGCGGATCAGCCCCAGCATTTT	CASSLTGADQPQHF
TRBJ1-1	NA	TRBV20-1	TGCAGTGCTCTGGGCAACACTGAAGCTTTCTTT	CSALGNTEAFF
TRBJ1-2	TRBD1	TRBV11-2	TGTGCCAGCAGCTCCGACAGGGTTGGCTACACCTTC	CASSSDRVGYTF
TRBJ2-3	NA	TRBV27	TGTGCCAGCAGTTTATCTTGGGACTTTAACACAGATACGCAGTATTTT	CASSLSWDFNTDTQYF
TRBJ1-2	TRBD1	TRBV27	TGTGCCAGCAGTAGCAGGGGGCGCGAAGATGGCTATGGCTACACCTTC	CASSSRGREDGYGYTF
TRBJ1-2	NA	TRBV7-9	TGTGCCAGCAGCTTAGTTGGGGGCCGGAGCTATGGCTACACCTTC	CASSLVGGRSYGYTF
TRBJ1-2	TRBD1	TRBV19	TGTGCCAGTAGTATGACAGGGGAGGACTATGGCTACACCTTC	CASSMTGEDYGYTF
TRBJ2-1	NA	TRBV5-6	TGTGCCAGCAGCAACAACTACAATGAGCAGTTCTTC	CASSNNYNEQFF
TRBJ2-7	TRBD1	TRBV27	TGTGCCAGCAGTTTCGGGGACAGGGCGCTCGACGAGCAGTACTTC	CASSFGDRALDEQYF
TRBJ2-3	TRBD1	TRBV14	TGTGCCAGCAGCCCGATCGGGACAGGGTATAATACGCAGTATTTT	CASSPIGTGYNTQYF
TRBJ2-1	TRBD1	TRBV6-4	TGTGCCAGCAGCTCCGAGGGGTCTGGGCAGGGGGTCGGGGAGCAGTTCTTC	CASSSEGSGQGVGEQFF
TRBJ2-1	TRBD2	TRBV5-1	TGCGCCAGCAGCTGGCCTATGGCGGGAGGCCCACTCAATGAGCAGTTCTTC	CASSWPMAGGPLNEQFF
TRBJ2-6	TRBD1	TRBV7-9	TGTGCCAGCCTCCAGGACAGGGATAACGTCCTGACTTTC	CASLQDRDNVLTF